The 10 T cell receptor beta chains below were found in one sample sequenced in a study of blood T cells in healthy people across ages. A second about 7 to 12 cycle PCR used barcoded and J-beta primers. Via MiXCR, TCRdb re-called the 5' RACE reads, giving one row per CDR3 protein. The table lists roughly 2 million distinct CDR3 sequences, 49% of them singletons. The sequencing sample was made of blood. These receptors originate from a woman aged 40 to 50 in good health.

The CDR3 loop reads CASSPILTGGNEQFF. The DNA of the CDR3 is TGTGCCAGCAGCCCGATACTAACAGGGGGGAATGAGCAGTTCTTC. The rearrangement joins TRBV12-3 or TRBV12-4 to TRBJ2-1, with TRBD1 matching 8 bases. The ends lost 6 bases at V and 7 bases at J; junction bases unmatched: 11. The CDR3 length is 15 residues.

The gene calls are TRBV5-4 and TRBJ2-1; D may be TRBD1 (6 bases). This CDR3 contains 13 residues. CDR1 SGHNT and CDR2 YYREEE come from the germline V gene (reference sequence). The V and J ends lost 3 bases and 9 bases respectively, with 13 bases between them. This CDR3 reads CASSSPPRGEQFF. The CDR3 nucleotides are TGTGCCAGCAGCTCGCCCCCCAGGGGTGAGCAGTTCTTC. The variable domain in full, with the rest retrieved from reference TRBV5-4 and TRBJ2-1, is ETGVTQSPTHLIKTRGQQVTLRCSSQSGHNTVSWYQQALGQGPQFIFQYYREEENGRGNFPPRFSGLQFPNYSSELNVNALELDDSALYLCASSSPPRGEQFFGPGTRLTVL.

V is TRBV2 and J is TRBJ2-7, with D unclear. CDR3 length: 10 amino acids. V was clipped by 7 bases and J by 6 bases, with 7 bases between them. From germline, CDR1 is SNHLY and CDR2 FYNNEI. This chain's CDR3 is CASKVSEQYF. In nucleotides, the CDR3 is TGTGCCAGCAAGGTTTCCGAGCAGTACTTC.

This clonotype was recorded only once. The rearrangement links TRBV5-1 to TRBJ1-1; a possible D gene is TRBD1 (5 bases). The CDR3 totals 15 residues. In germline, CDR1 is SGHRS, CDR2 YFSETQ. V shed 4 bases and J shed 3 bases, with 16 bases lying between them. The CDR3 bases are TGCGCCAGCAGCCCGGCCGGGACCCTGGACACTGAAGCTTTCTTT. The encoded protein is CASSPAGTLDTEAFF.

This clonotype was seen a handful of times. In nucleotides, the CDR3 is TGTGCCAGCAGTGAAGACCTCCAGGAGACCCAGTACTTC. It yields the protein CASSEDLQETQYF. The V call is TRBV2, the J call TRBJ2-5, with unresolved D. With 1 base removed from V and 5 bases from J, the gap between germline ends came to 8 bases. Germline V gene sequence: CDR1 SNHLY, CDR2 FYNNEI. The length of the CDR3 is 13 residues. Variable domain in full (rest from reference TRBV2 and TRBJ2-5): EPEVTQTPSHQVTQMGQEVILRCVPISNHLYFYWYRQILGQKVEFLVSFYNNEISEKSEIFDDQFSVERPDGSNFTLKIRSTKLEDSAMYFCASSEDLQETQYFGPGTRLLVL.

The rearrangement joins TRBV27 to TRBJ2-3, with D unclear. Per germline, CDR1 MNHEY and CDR2 SMNVEV (reference sequence). The CDR3 covers 14 residues. V lost 2 bases and J 4 bases, leaving 10 bases between the germline ends. CDR3 amino acids: CASSLPYPPDTQYF. The CDR3 region has the DNA TGTGCCAGCAGTTTACCTTACCCCCCAGATACGCAGTATTTT.

The J gene is TRBJ2-1, the V gene TRBV20-1; 13 bases line up with TRBD2. The ends lost 5 bases at V and 7 bases at J; junction bases unmatched: 5. This CDR3 contains 14 residues. CDR1 is DFQATT, CDR2 SNEGSKA, per germline (reference sequence). In DNA form, the CDR3 reads TGCAGTGCTCTCCAGACTAGCGGGGGGAATGAGCAGTTCTTC. This gives the protein CSALQTSGGNEQFF.

This chain links TRBV4-3 with TRBJ1-2, with D possibly TRBD1 on 5 matching bases. Trimming removed 0 bases at V and 0 bases at J, with 23 bases between. This CDR3 spans 20 amino acids. Per the germline V gene, CDR1 is LGHNA and CDR2 is YSLEER. The CDR3 bases are TGCGCCAGCAGCCAAGAAGGTTCAGGGACGGAGACCACTGCTAACTATGGCTACACCTTC. This encodes CASSQEGSGTETTANYGYTF.

The V gene is TRBV6-2 or TRBV6-3, the J gene TRBJ2-3; possibly TRBD1 for D (5 bases). V was clipped by 6 bases and J by 7 bases, with 17 bases between them. The CDR3 sequence is 14 residues long. Germline CDR1 reads MNHEY; CDR2 reads SVGEGT. The CDR3 region is CASSPTASLYTQYF. CDR3 sequence (DNA): TGTGCCAGCAGCCCGACAGCCAGTTTATATACGCAGTATTTT.

The V call is TRBV4-2, the J call TRBJ1-5; 7 nucleotides align to TRBD1. There are 14 residues in the CDR3. Germline assignment: CDR1 LGHNA and CDR2 YNFKEQ. J was trimmed by 6 bases and V by 0 bases; bases with no gene match: 2. The CDR3 sequence is CASSQDRGVQPQHF. The CDR3 DNA follows: TGTGCCAGCAGCCAAGACAGGGGGGTTCAGCCCCAGCATTTT.